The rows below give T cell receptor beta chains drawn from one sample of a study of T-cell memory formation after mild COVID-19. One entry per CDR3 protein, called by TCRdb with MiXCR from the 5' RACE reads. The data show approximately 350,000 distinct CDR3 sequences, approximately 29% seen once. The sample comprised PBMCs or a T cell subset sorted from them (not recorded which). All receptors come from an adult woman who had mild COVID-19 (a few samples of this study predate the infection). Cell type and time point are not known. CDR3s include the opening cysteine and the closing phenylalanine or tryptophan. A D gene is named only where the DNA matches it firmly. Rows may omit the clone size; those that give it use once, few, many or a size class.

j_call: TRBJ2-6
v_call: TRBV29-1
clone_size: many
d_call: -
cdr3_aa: CSVDQASGANVLTF
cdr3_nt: TGCAGCGTTGATCAGGCCTCTGGGGCCAACGTCCTGACTTTC

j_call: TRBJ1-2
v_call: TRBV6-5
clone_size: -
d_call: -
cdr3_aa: CASSYSNPGRSNYGYTF
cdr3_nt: TGTGCCAGCAGTTACTCGAACCCCGGCAGGTCTAACTATGGCTACACCTTC

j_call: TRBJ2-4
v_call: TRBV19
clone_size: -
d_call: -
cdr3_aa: CASSISAPQYF
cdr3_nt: TGTGCCAGTAGTATATCGGCCCCCCAGTACTTC

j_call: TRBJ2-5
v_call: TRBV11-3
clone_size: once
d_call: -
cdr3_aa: CASSFTSSLQETQYF
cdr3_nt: TGTGCCAGCAGCTTCACTAGCTCGTTACAAGAGACCCAGTACTTC

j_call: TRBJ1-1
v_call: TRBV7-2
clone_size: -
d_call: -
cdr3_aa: CASSLSLSNTEAFF
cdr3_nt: TGTGCCAGCAGCTTGAGCCTATCGAACACTGAAGCTTTCTTT

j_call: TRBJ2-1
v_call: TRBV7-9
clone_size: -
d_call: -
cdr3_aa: CASSLGEYEQFF
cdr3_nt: TGTGCCAGCAGCTTGGGCGAGTATGAGCAGTTCTTC

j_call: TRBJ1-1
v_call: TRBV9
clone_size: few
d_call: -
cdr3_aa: CASSVSPNTEAFF
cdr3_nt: TGTGCCAGCAGCGTGTCCCCAAACACTGAAGCTTTCTTT

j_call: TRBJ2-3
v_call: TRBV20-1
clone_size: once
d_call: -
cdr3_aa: CSERRADTQYF
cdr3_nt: TGCAGTGAAAGAAGAGCGGATACGCAGTATTTT

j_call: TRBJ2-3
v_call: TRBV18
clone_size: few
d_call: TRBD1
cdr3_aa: CASSARQGPSTDTQYF
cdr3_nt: TGTGCCAGCTCTGCGAGACAGGGCCCTAGCACAGATACGCAGTATTTT

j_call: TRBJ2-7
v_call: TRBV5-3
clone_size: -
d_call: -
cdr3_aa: CARSLAGPYEQYF
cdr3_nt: TGTGCCAGAAGCTTGGCGGGGCCCTACGAGCAGTACTTC

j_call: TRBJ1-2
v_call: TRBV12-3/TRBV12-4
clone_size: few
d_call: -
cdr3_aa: CASNPGRYYGYTF
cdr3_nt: TGTGCCAGCAACCCGGGACGGTACTATGGCTACACCTTC

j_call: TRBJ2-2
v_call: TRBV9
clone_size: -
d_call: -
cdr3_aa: CASSPDLGTGELFF
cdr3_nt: TGTGCCAGCAGCCCCGACCTAGGGACCGGGGAGCTGTTTTTT

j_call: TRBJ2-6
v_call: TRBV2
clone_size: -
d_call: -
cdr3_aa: CASSEKGTVLTF
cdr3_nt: TGTGCCAGCAGTGAAAAAGGGACTGTCCTGACTTTC

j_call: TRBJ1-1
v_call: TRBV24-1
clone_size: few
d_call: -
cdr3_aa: CATSDLNTEAFF
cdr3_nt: TGTGCCACCAGTGATTTGAACACTGAAGCTTTCTTT

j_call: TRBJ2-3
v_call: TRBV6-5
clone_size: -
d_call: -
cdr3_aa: CASSGSRFNTDTQYF
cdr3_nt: TGTGCCAGCAGTGGCTCCCGGTTCAACACAGATACGCAGTATTTT

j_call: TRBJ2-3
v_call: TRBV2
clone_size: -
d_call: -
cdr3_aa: CASSESQASTDTQYF
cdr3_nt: TGTGCCAGCAGTGAGTCTCAAGCTAGCACAGATACGCAGTATTTT

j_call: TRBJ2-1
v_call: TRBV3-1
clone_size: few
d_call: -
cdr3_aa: CASTFDHGGNEQFF
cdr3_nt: TGTGCCAGCACCTTTGACCACGGGGGCAATGAGCAGTTCTTC

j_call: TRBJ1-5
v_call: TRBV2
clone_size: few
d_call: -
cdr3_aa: CASSVWGVSSNQPQHF
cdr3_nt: TGTGCCAGCAGTGTTTGGGGTGTGAGTAGCAATCAGCCCCAGCATTTT